This paragraph reports one T cell receptor beta chain. Its specificity is unknown. The PCR contained 60 Vbeta and 13 Jbeta primers. The data were produced by immunoSEQ multiplex PCR, yet TCRdb's version contains in-frame clones alone and is incomplete. This table holds about 140,000 clones, 65% to 85% found once. This entry is derived from a study of cytomegalovirus exposure and HLA in healthy donors. Looking at the study overall: An analysis done earlier identified 95 million to 140 million unique TCR beta sequences from 200 million or so T cells. Most genotyped donors, 81% of about 360, had Caucasian-associated genetic ancestry.

The study, taken as a whole, reports: As immune exposure information, only CMV serostatus was available. Within an earlier analysis, most TCR beta V segments proved productive either about 90% or about 30% of the time.

The CDR3 totals 14 residues. Trimming took 5 bases from V and 8 from J; bases not matched to a gene: 8. CDR1 is MNHEY and CDR2 is SMNVEV in the germline V gene (reference sequence). Sample: PBMCs. The chain links TRBV27 to TRBJ1-4; 7 positions match TRBD1. This clonotype originated in a middle-aged man in good health and CMV-seronegative. CDR3 coding DNA: TGTGCCAGCAGTCGACAGGGCGTGGGAGAAAAACTGTTTTTT. Translation gives CASSRQGVGEKLFF.